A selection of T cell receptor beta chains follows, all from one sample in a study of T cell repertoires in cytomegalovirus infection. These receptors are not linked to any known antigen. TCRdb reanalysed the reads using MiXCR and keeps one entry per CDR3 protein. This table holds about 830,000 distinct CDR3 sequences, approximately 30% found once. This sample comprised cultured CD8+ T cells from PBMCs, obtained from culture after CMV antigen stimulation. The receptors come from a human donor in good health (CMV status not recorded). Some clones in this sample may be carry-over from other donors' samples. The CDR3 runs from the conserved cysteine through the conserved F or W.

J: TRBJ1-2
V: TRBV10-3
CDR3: CAISDPRTPANYGYTF

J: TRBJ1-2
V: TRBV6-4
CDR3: CATRAQGGVEYYGYTF

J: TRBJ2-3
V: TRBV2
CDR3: CASISSDHSYTDTQYF

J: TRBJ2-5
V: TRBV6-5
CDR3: CASQSGHNEQETQYF

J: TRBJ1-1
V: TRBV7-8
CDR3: CASSLAWVNTEAFF

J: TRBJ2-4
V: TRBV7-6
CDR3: CASSPSRGGPKNIQYF

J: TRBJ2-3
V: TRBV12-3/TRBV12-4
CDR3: CASSHAYTQYF

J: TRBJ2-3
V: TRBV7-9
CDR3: CASIPTGGRADTQYF

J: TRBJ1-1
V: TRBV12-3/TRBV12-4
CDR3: CASSPSGTVNTEAFF

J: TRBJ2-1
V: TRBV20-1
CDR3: CSARGALSYNEQFF

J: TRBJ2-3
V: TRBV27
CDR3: CASSFEGAETDTQYF

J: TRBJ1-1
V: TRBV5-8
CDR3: CASSLYGPLTGEAFF

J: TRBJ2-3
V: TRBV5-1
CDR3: CASSPWGTGPDTQYF

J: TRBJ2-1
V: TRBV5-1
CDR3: CASRQGRSSYNEQFF

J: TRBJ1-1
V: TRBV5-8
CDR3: CASSRPQGENTEAFF

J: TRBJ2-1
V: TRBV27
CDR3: CASSLGLAGGKQFF

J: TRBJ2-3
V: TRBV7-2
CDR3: CASKKAGAHTDTQYF

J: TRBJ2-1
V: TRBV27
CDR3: CASSLIPGQGNDEQFF

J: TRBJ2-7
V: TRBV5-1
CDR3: CASSAGLARKDEQYF

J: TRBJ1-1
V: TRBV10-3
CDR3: CAISAGQGADTEAFF

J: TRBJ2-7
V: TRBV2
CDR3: CASSEGALPSYEQYF

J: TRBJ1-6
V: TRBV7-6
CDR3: CASSLRSLPLRQDLSSYNSPLHF

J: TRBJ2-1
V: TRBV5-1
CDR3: CASSFPRGRNEQFF

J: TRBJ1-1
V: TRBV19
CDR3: CASRRKQNTEAFF

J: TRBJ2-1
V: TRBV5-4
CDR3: CASSLRQDYNEQFF

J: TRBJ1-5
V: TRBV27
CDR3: CASSELGPIDQPQHF